The 18 T cell receptor beta chains in this list originate from one sample, sequenced in a study of blood T cell repertoires in COVID-19 (TCRdb year 2020). Receptor libraries were prepared by the immunoSEQ multiplex PCR assay. TCRdb provides this immuneACCESS table in a form limited to in-frame rearrangements. Some clones are lacking; in checked studies, under half of them reflect an unresolved V gene, and why the rest are absent is not known. The sample contains fewer than 35,000 clones, roughly 87% of them found a single time. The ten largest account for 28% of the sample. Sequenced input: peripheral blood. Receptor source: a man aged 80 or over with acute or convalescent COVID-19.

V is TRBV29-1 and J is TRBJ1-3; maybe TRBD1 (5 bases). The CDR3 is 16 residues long. Germline V lookup: CDR1 SQVTM, CDR2 ANQGSEA. Trimming removed 2 bases from V and 3 bases from J, with 17 bases in between. Here the CDR3 DNA reads TGCAGCGTTGAACAGCGGGGAAGGGGCGATGGAAACACCATATATTTT. As protein: CSVEQRGRGDGNTIYF.

The chain carries TRBV10-3 and TRBJ2-7, with 11 bases lining up with TRBD2. The J segment lost 1 base and the V segment lost 2 bases, leaving 10 bases of the junction unmatched. The CDR3 runs 18 residues. In germline, CDR1 is ENHRY, CDR2 SYGVKD. The CDR3 here is CAISEPLLAGVRSYEQYF. In DNA form, the CDR3 reads TGTGCCATCAGTGAGCCTCTACTAGCGGGAGTGAGGTCCTACGAGCAGTACTTC.

V and J are TRBV7-9 and TRBJ1-6; a possible D gene is TRBD1 (5 bases). V dropped 4 bases and J dropped 14 bases, with 15 bases sitting between them. Per germline, CDR1 SEHNR and CDR2 FQNEAQ (reference sequence). This CDR3 comprises 13 residues. CDR3 in amino acids: CASSSDSFWTLHF. DNA for the CDR3: TGTGCCAGCAGCTCTGACAGTTTCTGGACCCTCCACTTT.

The V and J genes are TRBV28 and TRBJ1-5; 7 bases line up with TRBD1. V lost 3 bases to trimming and J lost 3 bases; unmatched junction nucleotides: 5. Germline V lookup: CDR1 MDHEN, CDR2 SYDVKM. CDR3 size: 15 residues. DNA of the CDR3: TGTGCCAGCAGTTTTATAGGGGGCTACAATCAGCCCCAGCATTTT. Its translation is CASSFIGGYNQPQHF.

The chain employs TRBV9 and TRBJ2-1, with a possible D match to TRBD2 (6 bases). CDR1 and CDR2 (germline): SGDLS, YYNGEE. The CDR3 extends over 14 amino acids. With 3 bases removed from V and 6 bases from J, the gap between germline ends came to 13 bases. The CDR3 nucleotides read TGTGCCAGCAGCGCGGGACTGGACTCCAATGAGCAGTTCTTC. Protein product: CASSAGLDSNEQFF.

The chain links TRBV5-4 to TRBJ2-2; D is perhaps TRBD2 (5 bases). The CDR3 covers 17 residues. The germline V gene has CDR1 SGHNT and CDR2 YYREEE (reference sequence). Trimming left V 3 bases short and J 2 bases short, with 17 bases between. CDR3 sequence (DNA): TGTGCCAGCAGCTCGCCCCGGACTCTGGACAACACCGGGGAGCTGTTTTTT. This gives the protein CASSSPRTLDNTGELFF.

J is TRBJ1-5 and V is TRBV6-5, with 7 bases identical to TRBD1. The CDR3 is 15 residues long. The V gene end was trimmed by 6 bases and the J gene end by 7 bases; junction bases not matched to a gene: 12. Germline lookup yields CDR1 MNHEY and CDR2 SVGAGI. The CDR3 region has the DNA TGTGCCAGCAGCCCCCGGACAGGCCTCTCCCAGCCCCAGCATTTT. Residues: CASSPRTGLSQPQHF.

J is TRBJ1-6 and V is TRBV2, with D possibly TRBD1 on 5 matching bases. The CDR3 spans 13 residues. The germline V and J ends were trimmed by 4 bases and 8 bases, with 9 bases remaining between them. CDR1 is SNHLY and CDR2 is FYNNEI in the germline V gene. This CDR3 reads CASSGQFDSPLHF. DNA for the CDR3: TGTGCCAGCAGTGGACAGTTTGATTCACCCCTCCACTTT. The full variable domain, its missing parts supplied by reference TRBV2 and TRBJ1-6, is EPEVTQTPSHQVTQMGQEVILRCVPISNHLYFYWYRQILGQKVEFLVSFYNNEISEKSEIFDDQFSVERPDGSNFTLKIRSTKLEDSAMYFCASSGQFDSPLHFGNGTRLTVT.

The V gene is TRBV7-9, the J gene TRBJ1-3, with D possibly TRBD1 on 6 matching bases. V lost 1 base and J lost 2, with 6 bases in between. This CDR3 is 14 amino acids long. Looked up from germline, CDR1 is SEHNR and CDR2 is FQNEAQ (reference sequence). The CDR3 reads CASSLGTAGNTIYF. The CDR3 DNA is TGTGCCAGCAGCTTAGGGACAGCTGGAAACACCATATATTTT.

In DNA, the CDR3 is TGTGCCAGCTCACCGTCACGGGAACCCCGGGGCACTGAAGCTTTCTTT. Translation: CASSPSREPRGTEAFF. The rearrangement links TRBV18 to TRBJ1-1; no reliable D call. V lost 3 bases and J lost 4, with 18 bases in between. Per the germline V gene, CDR1 is KGHSH and CDR2 is LQKENI. This CDR3 has 16 residues.

The J gene is TRBJ2-4, the V gene TRBV23-1; possible D gene TRBD2, 5 bases. TRBV23-1 is classed as an ORF, of uncertain function. Trimming removed 3 bases from V and 0 bases from J, with 12 bases in between. The CDR3 is made up of 16 amino acids. The CDR3 DNA reads TGCGCCAGCAGTCACCGGGAACTCTTAGCCAAAAACATTCAGTACTTC. The encoded protein is CASSHRELLAKNIQYF.

This clone was found a few times. The chain recombines TRBV7-6 with TRBJ2-2; D is perhaps TRBD2 (5 bases). The ends were cut back, 5 bases at V and 0 bases at J, with 13 bases in the middle. In germline, CDR1 is SGHVS, CDR2 FNYEAQ. This CDR3 contains 16 residues. The CDR3 spells CASSPRNGANTGELFF. The CDR3 region has the DNA TGTGCCAGCAGCCCTCGTAACGGGGCGAACACCGGGGAGCTGTTTTTT.

V gene TRBV5-4 combines with J gene TRBJ1-1, with D possibly being TRBD1 (6 bases). The CDR3 is 15 amino acids. Germline loops: CDR1 SGHNT, CDR2 YYREEE (reference sequence). V was cut by 6 bases and J by 4 bases, with 19 bases left in between. CDR3 in DNA: TGTGCCAGCACCCCGCCGTGGGGGGGCTTCACTGAAGCTTTCTTT. Protein sequence: CASTPPWGGFTEAFF.

The chain recombines TRBV5-1 with TRBJ1-1, with D uncertain. This CDR3 is 14 amino acids long. Per germline, CDR1 SGHRS and CDR2 YFSETQ. Deletions cut 4 bases from V and 7 bases from J, with 17 bases between. CDR3 DNA: TGCGCCAGCAGCCCCCGCACTGACGGGGTTGAAGCTTTCTTT. Translation gives CASSPRTDGVEAFF.

The chain employs TRBV11-2 and TRBJ1-2; 9 bases agree with TRBD1. Germline-derived CDR1 and CDR2 are SGHAT and FQNNGV. This CDR3 contains 18 residues. With V trimmed by 6 bases and J by 8 bases, 22 bases remained unmatched. CDR3 loop: CASSSPRRQGGVPRGYTF. CDR3 bases: TGTGCCAGCAGTTCTCCCCGAAGACAGGGGGGTGTACCTAGGGGCTACACCTTC.

This clone was seen just once. The V and J genes are TRBV7-9 and TRBJ1-4; 7 nucleotides match TRBD1. Losses at the gene ends were 3 bases for V and 0 bases for J; bases not matched to a gene: 1. Germline-derived CDR1 and CDR2 are SEHNR and FQNEAQ (reference sequence). This CDR3 has 15 amino acids. CDR3 sequence reads: CASSFQGATNEKLFF. As DNA, the CDR3 is TGTGCCAGCAGCTTCCAGGGGGCAACTAATGAAAAACTGTTTTTT.

The rearrangement uses TRBV5-1 and TRBJ2-2; 8 bases map to TRBD2. Germline loops: CDR1 SGHRS, CDR2 YFSETQ. CDR3 length: 15 residues. V dropped 5 bases and J dropped 6; count of bases not matched to a gene: 9. The CDR3 nucleotides are TGCGCCAGCAGTTCCGGACTAGCCACAGCCGGGGAGCTGTTTTTT. Its protein is CASSSGLATAGELFF.

This rearrangement joins TRBV5-6 to TRBJ2-7; 9 nucleotides agree with TRBD2. From germline, CDR1 is SGHDT and CDR2 YYEEEE. The CDR3 runs to 16 residues. V trimming: 4 bases; J trimming: 2 bases; junction bases outside the gene matches: 10. The CDR3 DNA follows: TGTGCCAGCAGCCCCCGTAGCGGGAGTTTCCCCTACGAGCAGTACTTC. Its protein is CASSPRSGSFPYEQYF.